These 19 T cell receptor beta chains were sequenced from one sample in a study of CD8 T cells in ankylosing spondylitis. Their target antigens are unknown. MiXCR, run by TCRdb on the 5' RACE reads, gives a single entry per CDR3 protein. The sample lists hundreds of thousands of distinct CDR3 sequences, approximately 26% occurring once. Study-level findings and limits: Among TCR beta sequences, a motif of eight highly homologous variants appeared characteristic of ankylosing spondylitis blood.

Sequenced sample: blood, either unsorted or a sorted T cell fraction (not recorded which). Receptors originate from a male donor with ankylosing spondylitis.

This chain connects TRBV2 to TRBJ2-7; D possibly corresponds to TRBD2 (6 bases). Per the germline V gene, CDR1 is SNHLY and CDR2 is FYNNEI. The CDR3 is 14 amino acids. V was trimmed by 3 bases and J by 5 bases, leaving 14 bases between them. In DNA, the CDR3 is TGTGCCAGCAGTGAGAGACTAGTATTGGACGAGCAGTACGTC. Protein sequence: CASSERLVLDEQYV.

This sequence joins TRBV12-3 or TRBV12-4 and TRBJ1-4; 10 bases line up with TRBD1. The CDR3 has 16 amino acids. The J segment lost 3 bases and the V segment lost 5 bases, leaving 6 bases of the junction unmatched. In DNA, the CDR3 is TGTGCCAGCAGTCGACAGGGGGCGCGGCCTAATGAAAAACTGTTTTTT. Protein product: CASSRQGARPNEKLFF.

This chain uses TRBV5-1 with TRBJ1-4, with TRBD1 as a possible D gene (5 bases). Trimming took 0 bases from V and 8 from J, leaving 11 bases between them. This CDR3 is built from 14 residues. CDR1 is SGHRS, CDR2 YFSETQ, per germline. The CDR3 DNA reads as TGCGCCAGCAGCTTGGGGGCCGGGGGGGAAAAACTGTTTTTT. This sequence encodes CASSLGAGGEKLFF. Full variable domain (rest looked up from reference TRBV5-1 and TRBJ1-4): KAGVTQTPRYLIKTRGQQVTLSCSPISGHRSVSWYQQTPGQGLQFLFEYFSETQRNKGNFPGRFSGRQFSNSRSEMNVSTLELGDSALYLCASSLGAGGEKLFFGSGTQLSVL.

The chain employs TRBV19 and TRBJ2-7; TRBD1 agrees at 8 bases. There are 12 residues in the CDR3. J gave up 11 bases and V 6 bases, and 9 bases lay outside the gene matches. The germline V gene encodes CDR1 LNHDA and CDR2 SQIVND (reference sequence). The DNA for the CDR3 is TGTGCCAGTAGCTCCTACCCGGGACAGGAGTACTTC. It is translated as CASSSYPGQEYF. The full variable domain, its missing parts supplied by reference TRBV19 and TRBJ2-7, is DGGITQSPKYLFRKEGQNVTLSCEQNLNHDAMYWYRQDPGQGLRLIYYSQIVNDFQKGDIAEGYSVSREKKESFPLTVTSAQKNPTAFYLCASSSYPGQEYFGPGTRLTVT.

About this clonotype: Sequence at one end of the junction differs from germline and may be a read error. The J gene is TRBJ1-1, the V gene TRBV12-3 or TRBV12-4; weak D call: TRBD1 (5 bases). The CDR3 consists of 9 residues. The CDR3 DNA follows: TGTGCCAGCAGGCGGGACGGCCACTTT. This encodes CASRRDGHF.

This rearrangement joins TRBV25-1 to TRBJ2-5, with D possibly TRBD2 on 6 matching bases. The germline V and J ends were trimmed by 2 bases and 4 bases, with 20 bases remaining between them. The CDR3 extends over 17 amino acids. Germline CDR1 MGHDK, CDR2 SYGVNS. This CDR3 reads CASSEMGSGPSGETQYF. Here the CDR3 DNA reads TGTGCCAGCAGTGAAATGGGTAGCGGTCCTTCGGGAGAGACCCAGTACTTC.

This clonotype has ten or more counts. The chain recombines TRBV12-3 or TRBV12-4 with TRBJ1-1, with unresolved D. This CDR3 comprises 13 residues. Trimming cost V 2 bases and J 2 bases, with 6 bases left between them. The CDR3 nucleotides are TGTGCCAGCAGTTTAAGACCCAACACTGAAGCTTTCTTT. Translated, it gives CASSLRPNTEAFF.

This clonotype has a handful of counts. The chain carries TRBV10-3 and TRBJ1-5; 7 bases match TRBD1. V shed 10 bases, J shed 4 bases, and the junction held 4 bases outside the gene matches. This CDR3 region has 12 residues. Looked up from germline, CDR1 is ENHRY and CDR2 is SYGVKD. The CDR3 nucleotides are TGTGCCACGGGACAGCCTAATCAGCCCCAGCATTTT. Its protein is CATGQPNQPQHF.

This clonotype turned up a few times. J is TRBJ2-3 and V is TRBV10-2, with D hard to call. The V gene lost 0 bases and the J gene lost 3 bases, with 7 bases spanning the gap. There are 14 residues in the CDR3. Germline assignment: CDR1 WSHSY and CDR2 SAAADI. The CDR3 DNA sequence: TGCGCCAGCAGTGAGTCGACGGGTACAGATACGCAGTATTTT. Encoded protein: CASSESTGTDTQYF.

DNA for the CDR3: TGTGCCAGCAGCCAAGACGACAGGTACAATCAGCCCCAGCATTTT. Its protein product is CASSQDDRYNQPQHF. V usage is TRBV3-1 and J usage is TRBJ1-5, with TRBD1 as a possible D gene (6 bases). In germline, CDR1 is LGHDT, CDR2 YNNKEL (reference sequence). Trimming took 0 bases from V and 3 from J, leaving 9 bases between them. The length of the CDR3 is 15 residues.

This clonotype showed up just a few times. The gene calls are TRBV11-2 and TRBJ2-7; 10 bases line up with TRBD2. The germline V gene has CDR1 SGHAT and CDR2 FQNNGV. J gave up 2 bases and V 2 bases, and 12 bases lay outside the gene matches. The CDR3 has 18 residues. This CDR3 reads CASSLRLVLAGATYEQYF. CDR3 nucleotides: TGTGCCAGCAGCTTAAGATTGGTGCTAGCGGGGGCAACCTACGAGCAGTACTTC.

The chain links TRBV12-3 or TRBV12-4 to TRBJ2-4; 7 nucleotides align to TRBD1. J lost 7 bases, V lost 7 bases, and 4 bases had no gene match. The CDR3 sequence is 12 residues long. The CDR3 reads CASNKQGNIQYF. The CDR3 region has the DNA TGTGCCAGCAATAAACAGGGGAACATTCAGTACTTC.

The chain links TRBV7-2 to TRBJ2-7, with TRBD2 identical over 7 bases. The CDR3 runs 15 residues. V lost 3 bases and J lost 3; bases outside the gene matches: 8. Germline values: CDR1 SGHTA, CDR2 FQGNSA. CDR3 in amino acids: CASSFTGTNNYEQYF. The CDR3 nucleotides read TGTGCCAGCAGCTTCACCGGGACTAATAACTACGAGCAGTACTTC.

This clonotype has just a few counts. This chain joins TRBV27 and TRBJ1-4; D is unclear. The germline CDR1 and CDR2 sequences are MNHEY and SMNVEV (reference sequence). The CDR3 runs 14 residues. Trimming stripped 3 bases from V and 4 bases from J, with 9 bases between. The CDR3 sequence: CASSFGSINEKLFF. DNA for the CDR3: TGTGCCAGCAGTTTCGGATCGATTAATGAAAAACTGTTTTTT.

This clonotype has more than one count but fewer than ten. The chain has TRBV5-6 and TRBJ1-5; D might be TRBD1 (5 bases). Deletions cut 4 bases from V and 2 bases from J, with 10 bases between. CDR1 is SGHDT, CDR2 YYEEEE, per germline. The CDR3 extends over 14 amino acids. CDR3 sequence reads: CASSRGRGNQPQHF. The CDR3 DNA follows: TGTGCCAGCAGCCGGGGGAGGGGCAATCAGCCCCAGCATTTT.

J is TRBJ2-4 and V is TRBV24-1; a possible D gene is TRBD2 (6 bases). Germline V lookup: CDR1 KGHDR, CDR2 SFDVKD. The CDR3 sequence is 14 residues long. Trimming stripped 4 bases from V and 9 bases from J, with 15 bases between. For the CDR3, the DNA is TGTGCCACCAGTGACCCAGCGGGTAGTGGCATTCAGTACTTC. Protein sequence: CATSDPAGSGIQYF.

V is TRBV11-2 and J is TRBJ1-3; D is unresolved. The CDR3 has 13 amino acids. Between the trimmed V and J ends, which lost 4 bases and 3 bases, there was a span of 7 bases. CDR1 and CDR2 (germline): SGHAT, FQNNGV. In nucleotides, the CDR3 is TGTGCCAGCAGCTGGGGAGGTGGAAACACCATATATTTT. Translated: CASSWGGGNTIYF.

In its sample, this clonotype was seen a few times. This chain connects TRBV5-1 to TRBJ2-2; D gene unclear. The germline V gene encodes CDR1 SGHRS and CDR2 YFSETQ. V lost 0 bases, J lost 5 bases, and 5 bases lay in between. This CDR3 comprises 13 residues. CDR3 loop: CASSLGWTGELFF. The CDR3 bases are TGCGCCAGCAGCTTGGGATGGACCGGGGAGCTGTTTTTT.

The V and J genes are TRBV20-1 and TRBJ1-4; D remains unclear. The CDR3 has 14 residues. V shed 1 base and J shed 7 bases, with 13 bases lying between them. Germline CDR1 reads DFQATT; CDR2 reads SNEGSKA (reference sequence). For the CDR3, the DNA is TGCAGTGCTAGAGGGAGTCAAGGTGGTGAAAAACTGTTTTTT. It yields the protein CSARGSQGGEKLFF.